The TCR beta chain under discussion was sequenced for a study of response to subunit inactivated influenza vaccine. This clonotype was detected a few times. The CDR3 loop spans 16 amino acids. CDR1 and CDR2 (germline): LNHNV, YYDKDF (reference sequence). The junction had 8 bases not matched to a gene; V was cut back by 0 bases and J by 3 bases. Each CDR3 protein is one row after TCRdb ran MiXCR on the RT-PCR reads. The table lists more than 550,000 distinct CDR3 sequences, about 11% of them singletons. These data also formed part of another study, on T cells expressing NK-cell markers. That source notes: UMIs accompanied the 5'RACE template switching by which TCR beta cDNA was made. It was sorted CD3+CD56-NKG2C+, CD3+CD56+NKG2C- and CD3+CD56+NKG2C+ T cells that provided the TCR beta repertoires. HCMV seropositivity characterized most of the eight sequenced donors, and seronegativity one. CD8+ T cells in six donors included dominant NKG2C+ clonotypes at about 1.0-7.5%.

The material sequenced was PBMCs from blood, taken on the day of vaccination. The source of this sequence is a man aged 50 to 60 who received an inactivated influenza vaccine. V gene TRBV15 combines with J gene TRBJ2-7; the match to TRBD1 covers 7 bases. CDR3 bases: TGTGCCACCAGCAGAGATTATGTCGGGACAGTCTACGAGCAGTACTTC. As protein: CATSRDYVGTVYEQYF.